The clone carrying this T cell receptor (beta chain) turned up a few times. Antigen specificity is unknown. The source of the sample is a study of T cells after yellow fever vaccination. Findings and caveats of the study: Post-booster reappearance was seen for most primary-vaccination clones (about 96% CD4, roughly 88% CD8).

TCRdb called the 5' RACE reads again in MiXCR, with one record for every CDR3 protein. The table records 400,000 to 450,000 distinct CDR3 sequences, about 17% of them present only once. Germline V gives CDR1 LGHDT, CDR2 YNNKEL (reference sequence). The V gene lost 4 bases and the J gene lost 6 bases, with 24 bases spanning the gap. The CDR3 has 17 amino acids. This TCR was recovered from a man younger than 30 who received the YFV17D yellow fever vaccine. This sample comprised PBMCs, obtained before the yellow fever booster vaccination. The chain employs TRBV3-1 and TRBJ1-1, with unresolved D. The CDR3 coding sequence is TGTGCCAGCAGCCCATCCACCAATCCCCGCAGTAGGGCTGAAGCTTTCTTT. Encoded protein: CASSPSTNPRSRAEAFF.